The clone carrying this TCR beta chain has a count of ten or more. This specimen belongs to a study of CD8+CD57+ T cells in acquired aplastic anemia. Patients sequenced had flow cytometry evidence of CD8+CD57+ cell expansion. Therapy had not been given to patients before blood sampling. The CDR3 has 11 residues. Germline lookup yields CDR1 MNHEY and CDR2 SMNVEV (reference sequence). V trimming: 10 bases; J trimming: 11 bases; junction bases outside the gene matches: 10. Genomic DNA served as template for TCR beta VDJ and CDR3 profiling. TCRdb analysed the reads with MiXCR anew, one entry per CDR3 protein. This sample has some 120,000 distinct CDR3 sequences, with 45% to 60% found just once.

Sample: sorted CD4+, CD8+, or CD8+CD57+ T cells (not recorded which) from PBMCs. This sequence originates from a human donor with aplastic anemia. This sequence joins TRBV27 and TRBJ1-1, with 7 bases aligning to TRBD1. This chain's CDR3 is CATGTGQQAFF. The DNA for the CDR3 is TGTGCCACCGGAACGGGACAGCAGGCTTTCTTT.